What follows are 30 T cell receptor beta chains derived from one specimen sequenced in a study of T cell repertoires in cytomegalovirus infection (dated by TCRdb to between 2017 and 2020). Sequenced using an Illumina HiSeq 1500. TCRdb took the public reads, trimmed them with fastp at Q25, ran MiXCR for clone calling and kept in-frame beta chains. For every CDR3 protein sequence, its rows merge into one entry that carries the most common genes and DNA. For this sample the table gives approximately 490,000 distinct CDR3 sequences, of which about 11% were detected only once. About a tenth of the sample is held by the ten biggest clonotypes. Sequenced input: PBMCs. Receptors were obtained from a human donor in good health (CMV status not recorded). Some clones in this sample may be carry-over from other donors' samples.

This clonotype was seen ten or more times. V and J are TRBV18 and TRBJ1-1, with no clear D. With 2 bases removed from V and 3 bases from J, the gap between germline ends came to 13 bases. This CDR3 region has 15 residues. Germline CDR1 and CDR2: KGHSH and LQKENI. The CDR3 region has the DNA TGTGCCAGCTCACCATTTCAGGCCCAAGACACTGAAGCTTTCTTT. This gives the protein CASSPFQAQDTEAFF.

The chain is built from TRBV20-1 and TRBJ1-6, with 8 positions matching TRBD1. CDR3 length equals 15 residues. Germline V lookup: CDR1 DFQATT, CDR2 SNEGSKA (reference sequence). V lost 0 bases to trimming and J lost 7 bases; unmatched junction nucleotides: 5. CDR3 region: CSARDTGGSNSPLHF. The CDR3 DNA reads as TGCAGTGCTAGAGATACAGGGGGGAGCAATTCACCCCTCCACTTT.

This clonotype was recorded at least ten times. This chain links TRBV14 with TRBJ2-7; 8 nucleotides agree with TRBD1. There are 17 residues in the CDR3. CDR1 SGHDN and CDR2 FVKESK come from the germline V gene. Germline trimming cut 2 bases from V and 3 bases from J; bases unmatched to any gene: 12. CDR3 DNA sequence: TGTGCCAGCAGCCAACTTTACCTGGGACAGGTGAACTACGAGCAGTACTTC. This codes for CASSQLYLGQVNYEQYF.

This clonotype has ten or more counts. The genes are TRBV7-8 and TRBJ2-7; D remains unclear. The CDR3 is 13 residues long. Germline values: CDR1 SGHVS, CDR2 FQNEAQ. The germline V and J ends were trimmed by 2 bases and 2 bases, with 7 bases remaining between them. CDR3 in amino acids: CASSLFRAYEQYF. DNA for the CDR3: TGTGCCAGCAGCTTATTCCGGGCCTACGAGCAGTACTTC.

The sample holds a few counts of this clonotype. The chain is built from TRBV30 and TRBJ2-1; 11 nucleotides match TRBD2. V lost 2 bases to trimming and J lost 2 bases; unmatched junction nucleotides: 8. The CDR3 runs to 17 residues. The V gene's germline CDR1 is GTSNPN and CDR2 SVGIG (reference sequence). CDR3 in DNA: TGTGCCTGGAGTCCCGGGACTAGCGGCCTCACCTACAATGAGCAGTTCTTC. It is translated as CAWSPGTSGLTYNEQFF.

This clonotype was seen a handful of times. The chain joins TRBV5-1 to TRBJ2-3, with 10 bases aligning to TRBD2. From germline, CDR1 is SGHRS and CDR2 YFSETQ. CDR3 size: 15 residues. The V and J ends lost 4 bases and 4 bases, in that order; junction bases with no gene match: 6. CDR3 amino acids: CASSGSGGAADTQYF. As DNA, the CDR3 is TGCGCCAGCAGCGGAAGCGGGGGGGCCGCAGATACGCAGTATTTT.

This clonotype was observed at least ten times. V gene TRBV11-2 combines with J gene TRBJ2-3; no clear D gene. CDR1 and CDR2 (germline): SGHAT, FQNNGV. With 0 bases removed from V and 4 bases from J, the gap between germline ends came to 2 bases. The CDR3 spans 12 residues. This CDR3 is CASSLEADTQYF. The CDR3 DNA reads as TGTGCCAGCAGCTTAGAAGCAGATACGCAGTATTTT. The full variable domain, completed using reference TRBV11-2 and TRBJ2-3, is EAGVAQSPRYKIIEKRQSVAFWCNPISGHATLYWYQQILGQGPKLLIQFQNNGVVDDSQLPKDRFSAERLKGVDSTLKIQPAKLEDSAVYLCASSLEADTQYFGPGTRLTVL.

This rearrangement joins TRBV12-5 to TRBJ2-5, with 9 bases matching TRBD1. V gave up 6 bases and J gave up 2 bases; unmatched junction bases: 10. Germline CDR1 and CDR2: LGHNT and FRNRAP. The CDR3 is 16 residues long. CDR3: CASGGTGTPSQETQYF. The DNA of the CDR3 is TGTGCTAGTGGGGGGACAGGGACGCCATCTCAAGAGACCCAGTACTTC.

This clonotype was seen at least ten times. The chain combines TRBV27 with TRBJ1-1; D call uncertain. The V gene lost 2 bases and the J gene lost 1 base, with 8 bases spanning the gap. CDR1 is MNHEY, CDR2 SMNVEV, per germline (reference sequence). The CDR3 totals 14 residues. The CDR3 protein is CASSLAGPNTEAFF. CDR3 DNA: TGTGCCAGCAGTTTAGCAGGTCCGAACACTGAAGCTTTCTTT.

This clonotype has at least ten counts. CDR3 nucleotide sequence: TGTGCCAGCATCAAGCGGGAATACACCGGGGAGCTGTTTTTT. Encoded protein: CASIKREYTGELFF. The rearrangement joins TRBV6-1 to TRBJ2-2, with 7 nucleotides matching TRBD2. CDR1 is MNHNS and CDR2 is SASEGT in the germline V gene. This CDR3 spans 14 amino acids. The trim removed 7 bases at V and 3 bases at J, leaving 5 bases unmatched.

This clonotype occurred many times. This chain uses TRBV7-2 with TRBJ1-1; D remains unclear. Trimming left V 8 bases short and J 3 bases short, with 16 bases between. Per germline, CDR1 SGHTA and CDR2 FQGNSA. The CDR3 runs 14 residues. CDR3 DNA sequence: TGTGCCAGCCGCCCCCGGCAGAAGGACACTGAAGCTTTCTTT. Amino acids: CASRPRQKDTEAFF. Supplemented by reference TRBV7-2 and TRBJ1-1, the full variable domain reads GAGVSQSPSNKVTEKGKDVELRCDPISGHTALYWYRQSLGQGLEFLIYFQGNSAPDKSGLPSDRFSAERTGGSVSTLTIQRTQQEDSAVYLCASRPRQKDTEAFFGQGTRLTVV.

This clonotype was detected many times. The chain has TRBV7-2 and TRBJ2-1; 7 bases are shared with TRBD2. The trim removed 5 bases at V and 12 bases at J, leaving 13 bases unmatched. Germline assignment: CDR1 SGHTA and CDR2 FQGNSA. The CDR3 runs 14 residues. The CDR3, as DNA: TGTGCCAGCAGCCCCGTGAGCGGGGCCTGGGGGCAGTTCTTC. It codes for CASSPVSGAWGQFF.

This clonotype was counted ten times or more. The chain joins TRBV7-9 to TRBJ2-1; TRBD1 aligns across 7 bases. From germline, CDR1 is SEHNR and CDR2 FQNEAQ (reference sequence). The CDR3 covers 20 residues. The V segment lost 5 bases and the J segment 0 bases; nucleotides outside the gene matches: 19. The CDR3 coding sequence is TGTGCCAGCAGCCACCCCTTCACTAGACAGGGACCCCTCTCCTACAATGAGCAGTTCTTC. Residues: CASSHPFTRQGPLSYNEQFF. The full variable domain, completed using reference TRBV7-9 and TRBJ2-1, is DTGVSQNPRHKITKRGQNVTFRCDPISEHNRLYWYRQTLGQGPEFLTYFQNEAQLEKSRLLSDRFSAERPKGSFSTLEIQRTEQGDSAMYLCASSHPFTRQGPLSYNEQFFGPGTRLTVL.

This clonotype has ten or more counts. The rearrangement links TRBV7-2 to TRBJ1-1; D is ambiguous. This CDR3 is 14 amino acids long. Trimming took off 3 bases at V and 3 bases at J, with 11 bases between the two ends. CDR1 is SGHTA and CDR2 is FQGNSA in the germline V gene. The CDR3: CASSFWEGHTEAFF. In DNA form, the CDR3 reads TGTGCCAGCAGCTTCTGGGAGGGTCACACTGAAGCTTTCTTT.

This clonotype was observed many times. The chain carries TRBV11-2 and TRBJ2-7; 7 bases align to TRBD2. Trimming removed 2 bases from V and 6 bases from J; junction bases left unmatched: 10. Per the germline V gene, CDR1 is SGHAT and CDR2 is FQNNGV. The CDR3 length is 15 residues. The CDR3 nucleotides are TGTGCCAGCAGCTTAAGAGAGGCGCTAGCGGCCGAGCAGTACTTC. This sequence encodes CASSLREALAAEQYF.

This clonotype showed up just a few times. V gene TRBV28 combines with J gene TRBJ2-1; TRBD2 matches 7 bases. The V gene's germline CDR1 is MDHEN and CDR2 SYDVKM. The CDR3 spans 20 residues. After removal of 5 bases from V and 0 bases from J, the junction contained 19 bases not matched to a gene. CDR3 amino acids: CASSPPPGRSALSSYNEQFF. As DNA, the CDR3 is TGTGCCAGCAGTCCCCCGCCCGGGAGGAGCGCCCTGAGCTCCTACAATGAGCAGTTCTTC.

This clonotype came up many times. The rearrangement uses TRBV12-3 or TRBV12-4 and TRBJ1-3; perhaps TRBD1 as D (6 bases). Trimming pared 5 bases from V and 0 bases from J, leaving 23 bases between. The CDR3 is made up of 19 amino acids. CDR3 residues: CASSPHRDIIGISGNTIYF. The CDR3 coding sequence is TGTGCCAGCAGTCCCCACAGGGACATTATAGGAATCTCTGGAAACACCATATATTTT.

This clonotype was observed at least ten times. The chain carries TRBV3-1 and TRBJ1-4, with a weak D call TRBD1 (5 bases). Per the germline V gene, CDR1 is LGHDT and CDR2 is YNNKEL (reference sequence). V was pared by 4 bases and J by 1 base, with 10 bases between. The CDR3 has 15 amino acids. The CDR3 loop reads CASSPQEGTNEKLFF. As DNA, the CDR3 is TGTGCCAGCAGCCCACAGGAGGGAACTAATGAAAAACTGTTTTTT.

This clonotype showed up many times. The genes are TRBV11-2 and TRBJ1-1, with a weak D call TRBD1 (5 bases). The CDR3 extends over 17 amino acids. The V and J ends lost 1 base and 1 base respectively, with 16 bases between them. Germline V gene sequence: CDR1 SGHAT, CDR2 FQNNGV. CDR3 DNA: TGTGCCAGCAGCTTAGGACAGATGGGGCGGCCGAACACTGAAGCTTTCTTT. Its protein is CASSLGQMGRPNTEAFF.

This clonotype was found many times. This chain uses TRBV28 with TRBJ2-1; 7 bases are shared with TRBD1. Germline CDR1 MDHEN, CDR2 SYDVKM. Trimming cost V 1 base and J 0 bases; bases outside gene matches: 9. The CDR3 spans 18 residues. In DNA form, the CDR3 reads TGTGCCAGCAGTTTATCCGGACAGGATGATCGCTCCTACAATGAGCAGTTCTTC. Encoded protein: CASSLSGQDDRSYNEQFF. Full variable domain (remainder filled in from reference TRBV28 and TRBJ2-1): DVKVTQSSRYLVKRTGEKVFLECVQDMDHENMFWYRQDPGLGLRLIYFSYDVKMKEKGDIPEGYSVSREKKERFSLILESASTNQTSMYLCASSLSGQDDRSYNEQFFGPGTRLTVL.

This clonotype occurred many times. This rearrangement joins TRBV29-1 to TRBJ2-7; TRBD2 might be the D (5 bases). The V end lost 4 bases, the J end lost 3 bases, and 10 bases lay between the germline ends. Germline V CDR1 and CDR2: SQVTM, ANQGSEA. The CDR3 runs 12 residues. The CDR3 DNA sequence: TGCAGCGTTGGAGCGGCATACTACGAGCAGTACTTC. This codes for CSVGAAYYEQYF.

Only a few counts were recorded for this clonotype. The rearrangement uses TRBV19 and TRBJ1-5; D not resolved. The germline CDR1 and CDR2 sequences are LNHDA and SQIVND (reference sequence). The CDR3 has 12 residues. Between the trimmed V and J ends, which lost 2 bases and 9 bases, there was a span of 8 bases. The CDR3 DNA follows: TGTGCCAGTAGTATACCCTTATCGCCCCAGCATTTT. Translating it yields CASSIPLSPQHF.

This clonotype was observed at least ten times. The chain couples TRBV20-1 to TRBJ2-1, with 10 bases aligning to TRBD2. Germline lookup yields CDR1 DFQATT and CDR2 SNEGSKA (reference sequence). The V and J ends lost 0 bases and 5 bases, in that order; junction bases with no gene match: 7. CDR3 length: 16 amino acids. The DNA for the CDR3 is TGCAGTGCTAGAGACGTAAGCGGGAGGGCGAACAATGAGCAGTTCTTC. It encodes CSARDVSGRANNEQFF.

The V call is TRBV7-9, the J call TRBJ2-2, with TRBD1 identical over 9 bases. CDR3 length: 16 amino acids. In germline, CDR1 is SEHNR, CDR2 FQNEAQ (reference sequence). The junction had 6 bases not matched to a gene; V was cut back by 5 bases and J by 2 bases. The CDR3 DNA sequence: TGTGCCAGCAGCCCGGTGGACAGGGGCAACACCGGGGAGCTGTTTTTT. Protein: CASSPVDRGNTGELFF.

V and J are TRBV28 and TRBJ1-2; 8 bases are a match to TRBD1. CDR1 is MDHEN, CDR2 SYDVKM, per germline. The junction had 1 base not matched to a gene; V was cut back by 6 bases and J by 7 bases. CDR3 length: 11 residues. In nucleotides, the CDR3 is TGTGCCAGCAGCAGGGGGCCTGGCTACACCTTC. It codes for CASSRGPGYTF.

This clonotype has only a few counts. The chain links TRBV30 to TRBJ1-2; D not resolved. Trimming removed 2 bases at V and 4 bases at J, with 8 bases between. This CDR3 has 12 residues. Germline CDR1 GTSNPN, CDR2 SVGIG (reference sequence). CDR3 amino acids: CAWSLSVYGYTF. As DNA, the CDR3 is TGTGCCTGGAGTCTGTCCGTCTATGGCTACACCTTC.

This clonotype turned up a few times. The J gene is TRBJ2-3, the V gene TRBV7-3; 8 bases align to TRBD2. This CDR3 spans 16 amino acids. CDR1 and CDR2 from the germline V gene are SGHTA and FQGTGA. V lost 4 bases and J lost 0; bases outside the gene matches: 6. The CDR3 protein is CASSSPVAGSTDTQYF. The CDR3 coding sequence is TGTGCCAGCAGCTCGCCTGTAGCGGGGAGCACAGATACGCAGTATTTT. The whole variable domain, remainder taken from reference TRBV7-3 and TRBJ2-3, is GAGVSQTPSNKVTEKGKYVELRCDPISGHTALYWYRQSLGQGPEFLIYFQGTGAADDSGLPNDRFFAVRPEGSVSTLKIQRTERGDSAVYLCASSSPVAGSTDTQYFGPGTRLTVL.

The genes are TRBV28 and TRBJ1-2, with D possibly matching TRBD1 (6 bases). Germline assignment: CDR1 MDHEN and CDR2 SYDVKM. The V end was cut by 4 bases, the J end by 2 bases, with 23 bases between. This CDR3 is 18 amino acids long. The CDR3 DNA follows: TGTGCCAGCAGTTCTTCAACTGTTGACAGGCTGTTAAACTATGGCTACACCTTC. Encoded protein: CASSSSTVDRLLNYGYTF.

This clonotype was counted between two and nine times. The genes are TRBV5-1 and TRBJ2-3; tentatively, D is TRBD2 (6 bases). Germline assignment: CDR1 SGHRS and CDR2 YFSETQ. Trimming took off 5 bases at V and 0 bases at J, with 16 bases between the two ends. This CDR3 has 16 amino acids. CDR3 DNA sequence: TGCGCCAGCAGACATTCCAGCGGGCCAAGCACAGATACGCAGTATTTT. Encoded protein: CASRHSSGPSTDTQYF.

This clonotype was recorded many times. V usage is TRBV7-3 and J usage is TRBJ1-2; 7 nucleotides line up with TRBD1. V lost 0 bases and J lost 6; bases outside the gene matches: 4. The CDR3 covers 14 residues. Germline V CDR1 and CDR2: SGHTA, FQGTGA. The CDR3 reads CASSLTGGLDGYTF. The CDR3 bases are TGTGCCAGCAGCTTAACAGGGGGCTTGGATGGCTACACCTTC.